Following are 13 T cell receptor beta chains from one sample sequenced in a study of control samples from healthy donors and cancer patients. Here immunoSEQ multiplex PCR was the method, and the copy in TCRdb shows in-frame clones only, minus some. The top ten hold roughly 2% of the sample, which has roughly 99,000 clones, approximately 78% seen once. The sequenced sample was blood. The receptors here all came from a man aged 55-75 years in good health.

The rearrangement links TRBV7-8 to TRBJ2-4; TRBD2 matches 7 bases. With V trimmed by 1 base and J by 5 bases, 5 bases remained unmatched. The CDR3 extends over 15 amino acids. Germline values: CDR1 SGHVS, CDR2 FQNEAQ. The CDR3 nucleotides are TGTGCCAGCAGCTTAGGCGGGGGACCCGAAAACATTCAGTACTTC. It specifies CASSLGGGPENIQYF.

The chain recombines TRBV5-6 with TRBJ1-3; D is undetermined. Looked up from germline, CDR1 is SGHDT and CDR2 is YYEEEE. The CDR3 runs 14 residues. Trimming pared 2 bases from V and 0 bases from J, leaving 6 bases between. CDR3 sequence reads: CASSFRDSGNTIYF. The CDR3 DNA sequence: TGTGCCAGCAGCTTTCGAGACTCTGGAAACACCATATATTTT.

This sequence joins TRBV7-3 and TRBJ2-2; 13 bases match TRBD2. The CDR3 length is 19 residues. From germline, CDR1 is SGHTA and CDR2 FQGTGA. V was pared by 1 base and J by 0 bases, with 5 bases of the junction left unmatched. The CDR3 spells CASSLKGLAGLSNTGELFF. The CDR3 nucleotides are TGTGCCAGCAGCTTAAAGGGACTAGCGGGGCTTTCGAACACCGGGGAGCTGTTTTTT.

The rearrangement joins TRBV19 to TRBJ1-2; possibly TRBD1 for D (5 bases). Trimming removed 4 bases from V and 6 bases from J, with 15 bases in between. Germline V CDR1 and CDR2: LNHDA, SQIVND (reference sequence). The CDR3 has 14 residues. The CDR3 DNA reads TGTGCCAGTAGTAAATCATCAGGGTTGGATGGCTACACCTTC. It yields the protein CASSKSSGLDGYTF.

This rearrangement joins TRBV20-1 to TRBJ2-1, with 14 bases that match TRBD2. After removal of 3 bases from V and 9 bases from J, the junction contained 7 bases not matched to a gene. The CDR3 runs 15 residues. The germline V gene encodes CDR1 DFQATT and CDR2 SNEGSKA (reference sequence). In DNA, the CDR3 is TGCAGTGCTAGTCCCGGGACTAGCGGGAGTGGTGAGCAGTTCTTC. Amino acid sequence: CSASPGTSGSGEQFF.

This sequence joins TRBV5-1 and TRBJ2-3; 9 bases agree with TRBD2. J gave up 6 bases and V 4 bases, and 12 bases lay outside the gene matches. The CDR3 runs to 16 residues. Germline V gene data show CDR1 as SGHRS and CDR2 as YFSETQ. The CDR3 region is CASSPASGRPGDTQYF. DNA for the CDR3: TGCGCCAGCAGCCCCGCAAGCGGGAGGCCCGGGGATACGCAGTATTTT.

The CDR3 sequence: CSASVSGMSRYEQYF. The DNA for the CDR3 is TGCAGTGCTAGTGTTAGCGGGATGAGTAGGTACGAGCAGTACTTC. This chain connects TRBV20-1 to TRBJ2-7; 8 bases align to TRBD2. The CDR3 extends over 15 amino acids. Per germline, CDR1 DFQATT and CDR2 SNEGSKA (reference sequence). Losses at the gene ends were 3 bases for V and 4 bases for J; bases not matched to a gene: 11.

The chain links TRBV19 to TRBJ1-4; D gene unclear. V dropped 3 bases and J dropped 7 bases, with 6 bases sitting between them. This CDR3 spans 12 amino acids. The germline CDR1 and CDR2 sequences are LNHDA and SQIVND (reference sequence). The CDR3 is CASSINLEKLFF. CDR3 bases: TGTGCCAGTAGTATTAACCTTGAAAAACTGTTTTTT.

This clone was seen once. The sample contains more than one DNA sequence encoding this CDR3. The V and J genes are TRBV19 and TRBJ2-2, with D hard to call. The V gene lost 3 bases and the J gene lost 1 base, with 6 bases spanning the gap. Germline V gives CDR1 LNHDA, CDR2 SQIVND (reference sequence). The length of the CDR3 is 14 residues. The DNA of the CDR3 is TGTGCCAGTAGTATCAGTGGGAACACCGGGGAGCTGTTTTTT. As protein: CASSISGNTGELFF.

The V gene is TRBV24-1, the J gene TRBJ2-1, with D tentatively TRBD2 (6 bases). CDR1 KGHDR and CDR2 SFDVKD come from the germline V gene. There are 12 residues in the CDR3. V was cut by 4 bases and J by 11 bases, with 11 bases left in between. The CDR3 here is CATSDWLAKQFF. Written as DNA, the CDR3 is TGTGCCACCAGTGACTGGCTAGCGAAGCAGTTCTTC.

The rearrangement links TRBV30 to TRBJ1-6; tentative D call: TRBD1 (6 bases). This CDR3 has 13 amino acids. The germline gives CDR1 GTSNPN, CDR2 SVGIG (reference sequence). V was clipped by 3 bases and J by 7 bases, with 10 bases between them. The CDR3 nucleotides are TGTGCCTGGAGCGACAGGAGGAATTCACCCCTCCACTTT. Translation gives CAWSDRRNSPLHF.

This chain uses TRBV7-9 with TRBJ1-6; D gene ambiguous. The CDR3 runs 12 residues. The ends were cut back, 5 bases at V and 9 bases at J, with 8 bases in the middle. The germline V gene encodes CDR1 SEHNR and CDR2 FQNEAQ (reference sequence). The CDR3, as DNA: TGTGCCAGCAGCCCGGCTCTTTCACCCCTCCACTTT. It is translated as CASSPALSPLHF.

The CDR3 region has the DNA TGTGCCAGCAGTTCAGGCCAGGGGGCGCAGATCACTGAAGCTTTCTTT. Its translation is CASSSGQGAQITEAFF. This sequence joins TRBV27 and TRBJ1-1; TRBD1 aligns across 8 bases. Germline loops: CDR1 MNHEY, CDR2 SMNVEV (reference sequence). With V trimmed by 4 bases and J by 4 bases, 11 bases remained unmatched. The CDR3 is 16 amino acids.